The 26 T cell receptor beta chains below come from one sample, sequenced in a study of metastatic and nonmetastatic thyroid tumors (TCRdb year 2020). Libraries came from PCR. TCRdb lists the instrument as Illumina HiSeq 4000. TCRdb itself trimmed the public reads at Q25 with fastp, ran MiXCR and retained productive beta chains. This sample has some 19,000 clones in its table, and around a third of those were observed once. Less than 25% of the sample rests with the top ten. None of the patients had been given any treatment before thyroid surgery. The specimen was adjacent normal tissue. The receptors come from a female donor with papillary thyroid cancer or a benign thyroid nodule (not recorded which). Some clones in this sample may be carry-over from other donors' samples.

This clone came up once. The chain carries TRBV20-1 and TRBJ2-3; 10 bases are a match to TRBD2. The ends lost 5 bases at V and 4 bases at J; junction bases unmatched: 6. This CDR3 is 14 amino acids long. The germline CDR1 and CDR2 sequences are DFQATT and SNEGSKA (reference sequence). CDR3 DNA sequence: TGCAGTGCTCACCTAGCGGGGGAGGCAGATACGCAGTATTTT. Translating it yields CSAHLAGEADTQYF.

J is TRBJ2-7 and V is TRBV4-3; 8 bases line up with TRBD2. Unmatched junction bases numbered 5, after V lost 1 base and J lost 3 bases. Germline values: CDR1 LGHNA, CDR2 YSLEER. CDR3 length equals 15 residues. The CDR3, as DNA: TGCGCCAGCAGCCAAGGGAATAGCGGGATCTACGAGCAGTACTTC. This sequence encodes CASSQGNSGIYEQYF.

The chain joins TRBV20-1 to TRBJ1-6; D not resolved. The CDR3 contains 16 residues. V lost 5 bases and J 0 bases, leaving 14 bases between the germline ends. Germline CDR1 reads DFQATT; CDR2 reads SNEGSKA (reference sequence). CDR3 sequence (DNA): TGCAGTGCTCCGGAGAGCTACAACTCCTATAATTCACCCCTCCACTTT. Its translation is CSAPESYNSYNSPLHF.

By share, this clone counts as medium-sized (0.01 to 0.1%). Other DNA sequences in the same sample also yield this CDR3. This chain uses TRBV10-3 with TRBJ2-3; D remains ambiguous. The V end was cut by 8 bases, the J end by 3 bases, with 3 bases between. Germline V gene lookup returns CDR1 ENHRY and CDR2 SYGVKD. This CDR3 has 10 amino acids. DNA of the CDR3: TGTGCCATCTTTACAGATACGCAGTATTTT. This gives the protein CAIFTDTQYF.

Judged by abundance, this clone is medium-sized. The chain links TRBV19 to TRBJ2-5; D possibly corresponds to TRBD1 (5 bases). Trimming took off 1 base at V and 3 bases at J, with 6 bases between the two ends. CDR3 length equals 13 residues. Germline loops: CDR1 LNHDA, CDR2 SQIVND (reference sequence). CDR3 sequence reads: CASSIVREETQYF. CDR3 nucleotides: TGTGCCAGTAGTATAGTCAGGGAAGAGACCCAGTACTTC.

V usage is TRBV27 and J usage is TRBJ1-2; 8 positions agree with TRBD1. Germline CDR1 reads MNHEY; CDR2 reads SMNVEV (reference sequence). This CDR3 comprises 11 residues. V shed 9 bases and J 6 bases; nucleotides not matched to a gene: 3. DNA for the CDR3: TGTGCCAGTACAGGGGGGCATGGCTACACCTTC. Amino acid sequence: CASTGGHGYTF.

The rearrangement links TRBV7-2 to TRBJ2-7; D possibly corresponds to TRBD2 (6 bases). This CDR3 is built from 15 residues. Germline loops: CDR1 SGHTA, CDR2 FQGNSA. Between the trimmed V and J ends, which lost 4 bases and 3 bases, there was a span of 16 bases. CDR3 protein: CASSSAGTGFYEQYF. CDR3 nucleotide sequence: TGTGCCAGCAGCTCCGCCGGGACTGGTTTCTACGAGCAGTACTTC.

The V and J genes are TRBV11-2 and TRBJ1-6; D perhaps matches TRBD1 (5 bases). The CDR3 length is 16 residues. V was pared by 1 base and J by 4 bases, with 11 bases between. CDR1 SGHAT and CDR2 FQNNGV come from the germline V gene. The CDR3 DNA is TGTGCCAGCAGCTTAGTGGCAGGGTGGTATAATTCACCCCTCCACTTT. This translates into CASSLVAGWYNSPLHF.

Regarding this clone: Just one base apart from a much larger clone, this may be a read error. The chain links TRBV9 to TRBJ2-6; TRBD2 might be the D (5 bases). The germline V gene encodes CDR1 SGDLS and CDR2 YYNGEE. The CDR3 has 18 amino acids. The CDR3 region is CASSAPREDLSVANVLAF. The CDR3 DNA follows: TGTGCCAGCAGCGCACCACGGGAAGACCTCTCTGTGGCCAACGTCCTGGCTTTC.

This clone showed up just a few times. For the CDR3, the DNA is TGTGCCAGCAGTGTTTCGCTTATCACAGATACGCAGTATTTT. It translates to CASSVSLITDTQYF. This chain uses TRBV2 with TRBJ2-3; D is unclear. The CDR3 consists of 14 residues. V was cut by 4 bases and J by 2 bases, with 10 bases left in between. Germline CDR1 reads SNHLY; CDR2 reads FYNNEI.

V gene TRBV5-1 combines with J gene TRBJ2-3; 7 nucleotides match TRBD2. The CDR3 totals 14 residues. J gave up 6 bases and V 3 bases, and 7 bases lay outside the gene matches. Germline V gene data show CDR1 as SGHRS and CDR2 as YFSETQ. CDR3 nucleotide sequence: TGCGCCAGCAGCTCTCTAGCGGCGGTGGATACGCAGTATTTT. Protein: CASSSLAAVDTQYF.

As to this clone: Its ends do not fully match the called genes, so a read error is possible. This rearrangement joins TRBV12-3 or TRBV12-4 to TRBJ2-7; the D gene could be TRBD1 or TRBD2 (5 bases each). The CDR3 consists of 13 residues. The CDR3: CASSGTAFYELYF. The CDR3, as DNA: TGTGCCAGCAGTGGGACGGCCTTCTATGAGCTGTACTTC.

The chain joins TRBV20-1 to TRBJ2-3; D unclear. CDR3 length: 14 residues. The ends were cut back, 6 bases at V and 2 bases at J, with 15 bases in the middle. Per the germline V gene, CDR1 is DFQATT and CDR2 is SNEGSKA (reference sequence). The CDR3 bases are TGCAGTGCGCATAGCAGGCTCACCACAGATACGCAGTATTTT. This encodes CSAHSRLTTDTQYF.

This chain connects TRBV6-4 to TRBJ2-3; TRBD2 matches at 7 bases. This CDR3 has 15 amino acids. Trimming at V came to 5 bases and at J to 1 base, leaving 6 bases not matched to a gene. Germline loops: CDR1 MRHNA, CDR2 SNTAGT. CDR3 protein: CASSRTSGGTDTQYF. The CDR3, as DNA: TGTGCCAGCAGTAGGACTAGTGGAGGCACAGATACGCAGTATTTT.

As regards this clone: The junction departs from germline at one end; a sequencing error may be responsible. The chain has TRBV19 and TRBJ1-5; D not resolved. Germline CDR1 LNHDA, CDR2 SQIVND (reference sequence). The CDR3 is 13 residues long. The CDR3 nucleotides are TGTACCAGTAGTTTAGGGAGCAATCAGCCCCGGCATTTT. It yields the protein CTSSLGSNQPRHF.

This clone was found many times. The chain is built from TRBV6-1 and TRBJ1-6; D is unclear. Deletions cut 1 base from V and 14 bases from J, with 12 bases between. The CDR3 sequence is 13 residues long. CDR1 is MNHNS, CDR2 SASEGT, per germline. CDR3 DNA: TGTGCCAGCAGTGAAGACGAGCTCAAGGCCCTCCACTTT. Its translation: CASSEDELKALHF.

This clone was detected only a few times. The chain joins TRBV6-1 to TRBJ1-6; D unclear. This CDR3 spans 12 amino acids. Germline V lookup: CDR1 MNHNS, CDR2 SASEGT. V was cut by 8 bases and J by 10 bases, with 12 bases left in between. Written as DNA, the CDR3 is TGTGCCAGCCGGACCGGGAGCTCACCCCTCCACTTT. As protein: CASRTGSSPLHF.

The V and J genes are TRBV27 and TRBJ1-2; D is uncertain. Germline V gene lookup returns CDR1 MNHEY and CDR2 SMNVEV (reference sequence). V lost 8 bases and J lost 6, with 16 bases in between. The CDR3 covers 13 residues. DNA for the CDR3: TGTGCCAGCGCCGGTGTGGGATTGGATGGCTACACCTTC. It yields the protein CASAGVGLDGYTF.

The chain carries TRBV25-1 and TRBJ2-7, with unresolved D. The CDR3 is 10 residues long. CDR1 is MGHDK, CDR2 SYGVNS, per germline. V was trimmed by 8 bases and J by 6 bases, leaving 8 bases between them. The CDR3 DNA sequence: TGTGCCAGCTCCTATGGCGAGCAGTACTTC. Amino acid sequence: CASSYGEQYF.

This clone has more than one count but fewer than ten. The chain couples TRBV19 to TRBJ2-1; perhaps TRBD1 as D (6 bases). Trimming left V 3 bases short and J 9 bases short, with 12 bases between. The CDR3 loop spans 13 amino acids. Germline CDR1 is LNHDA and CDR2 is SQIVND (reference sequence). The CDR3 reads CASSIHRASEQFF. The CDR3 DNA is TGTGCCAGTAGTATTCACAGGGCGAGTGAGCAGTTCTTC.

This clone came up a few times. This chain links TRBV6-1 with TRBJ2-2; D might be TRBD1 or TRBD2, each matching 5 bases. Between the trimmed V and J ends, which lost 7 bases and 7 bases, there was a span of 16 bases. The CDR3 runs to 14 residues. Germline V CDR1 and CDR2: MNHNS, SASEGT. The CDR3 region has the DNA TGTGCCAGCAAGGTGCAGGGCGGGCGCGGGGAGCTGTTTTTT. It translates to CASKVQGGRGELFF.

A few counts support this clone. J is TRBJ1-2 and V is TRBV12-3 or TRBV12-4; D is undetermined. The length of the CDR3 is 13 residues. Trimming cost V 6 bases and J 2 bases, with 10 bases left between them. CDR3 loop: CASSLKLNYGYTF. CDR3 DNA sequence: TGTGCCAGCAGCCTGAAGTTGAACTATGGCTACACCTTC.

The chain uses TRBV12-3 or TRBV12-4 and TRBJ2-7; 8 bases align to TRBD1. The CDR3 covers 13 residues. Trimming cost V 6 bases and J 5 bases; bases outside gene matches: 6. DNA of the CDR3: TGTGCCAGCAGAAGGACAGGGATCCACGAGCAGTACTTC. Translation gives CASRRTGIHEQYF.

The chain has TRBV5-1 and TRBJ1-1; the D is unclear. Germline CDR1 SGHRS, CDR2 YFSETQ. Trimming shortened V by 1 base and J by 3 bases, and 7 bases separated the two germline ends. CDR3 size: 13 residues. CDR3 protein: CASSLRRDTEAFF. The DNA for the CDR3 is TGCGCCAGCAGCTTGCGGAGGGACACTGAAGCTTTCTTT.

This clone was counted at least ten times. Since the CDR3 does not end with the conserved phenylalanine or tryptophan, this likely comes from a read error. The chain carries TRBV9 and TRBJ2-3; D unresolved. V dropped 0 bases and J dropped 5 bases, with 13 bases sitting between them. Germline CDR1 and CDR2: SGDLS and YYNGEE. The CDR3 is 15 amino acids. CDR3: CASSVATSFRDTQYL. The CDR3 bases are TGTGCCAGCAGCGTAGCTACTTCTTTTAGAGATACGCAGTATCTT.

This clone came up a few times. This chain uses TRBV7-2 with TRBJ2-7, with 7 bases lining up with TRBD1. In germline, CDR1 is SGHTA, CDR2 FQGNSA. The V segment lost 2 bases and the J segment 4 bases; nucleotides outside the gene matches: 5. The CDR3 consists of 14 residues. Written as DNA, the CDR3 is TGTGCCAGCAGCTTATTGGGACAGACTTACGAGCAGTACTTC. This translates into CASSLLGQTYEQYF.